This passage covers 19 T cell receptor beta chains from one sample sequenced in a study of CD8 T cells in ankylosing spondylitis. Regarding the study as a whole: It appeared that ankylosing spondylitis blood was characterized by a TCR beta motif of under ten highly homologous variants.

TCRdb re-analysed the 5' RACE reads in MiXCR, keeping a single row per CDR3 protein. The sample carries about 220,000 distinct CDR3 sequences, around 18% recorded once. The antigens of these receptors remain unknown. Sequenced sample: blood, either unsorted or a sorted T cell fraction (not recorded which). The source is a male donor with ankylosing spondylitis.

The J gene is TRBJ1-2, the V gene TRBV5-1, with D possibly matching TRBD1 (6 bases). The CDR3 has 15 amino acids. Trimming left V 0 bases short and J 4 bases short, with 13 bases between. Germline-derived CDR1 and CDR2 are SGHRS and YFSETQ. CDR3 bases: TGCGCCAGCAGCTTGGATTCTTCGGACAGCTATGGCTACACCTTC. It is translated as CASSLDSSDSYGYTF.

This chain uses TRBV4-3 with TRBJ2-7; TRBD2 matches 12 bases. With 1 base clipped from V and 2 bases from J, the junction kept 3 bases outside the gene matches. The CDR3 is 16 amino acids. Germline lookup yields CDR1 LGHNA and CDR2 YSLEER. Here the CDR3 DNA reads TGCGCCAGCAGCCAAGGGCCTAGCGGGGGGGCCTACGAGCAGTACTTC. Translating it yields CASSQGPSGGAYEQYF.

V gene TRBV12-3 or TRBV12-4 combines with J gene TRBJ1-1; possibly TRBD1 for D (5 bases). The CDR3 contains 14 residues. Between the trimmed V and J ends, which lost 4 bases and 3 bases, there was a span of 12 bases. CDR3 loop: CASSWGGFDTEAFF. CDR3 sequence (DNA): TGTGCCAGCAGTTGGGGGGGGTTTGACACTGAAGCTTTCTTT.

This clonotype was seen many times. The genes are TRBV29-1 and TRBJ2-1; the match to TRBD2 covers 7 bases. The CDR3 length is 14 residues. J was trimmed by 0 bases and V by 7 bases; bases with no gene match: 6. The V gene's germline CDR1 is SQVTM and CDR2 ANQGSEA. CDR3 amino acids: CSAGGGISYNEQFF. For the CDR3, the DNA is TGCAGCGCGGGGGGAGGAATCTCCTACAATGAGCAGTTCTTC.

This clonotype was picked up a small number of times. The chain is built from TRBV27 and TRBJ1-1; D is uncertain. V was clipped by 4 bases and J by 0 bases, with 6 bases between them. The CDR3 contains 13 residues. Germline V CDR1 and CDR2: MNHEY, SMNVEV (reference sequence). CDR3 sequence (DNA): TGTGCCAGCAGTTGGGCTATGAACACTGAAGCTTTCTTT. Protein product: CASSWAMNTEAFF.

This chain connects TRBV12-5 to TRBJ2-2; 9 bases fit TRBD2. Germline V gives CDR1 LGHNT, CDR2 FRNRAP. The J segment lost 4 bases and the V segment lost 3 bases, leaving 6 bases of the junction unmatched. This CDR3 spans 16 amino acids. The CDR3 protein is CASGFSGRSGTGELFF. CDR3 bases: TGTGCTAGTGGTTTCAGCGGGAGGTCTGGCACCGGGGAGCTGTTTTTT.

V usage is TRBV7-8 and J usage is TRBJ2-1; unclear D gene. The CDR3 contains 15 residues. From germline, CDR1 is SGHVS and CDR2 FQNEAQ. V was cut by 1 base and J by 6 bases, with 13 bases left in between. The CDR3 DNA reads as TGTGCCAGCAGCTTAGTGGATGCAGAGAGCAATGAGCAGTTCTTC. It translates to CASSLVDAESNEQFF. The full variable domain, completed using reference TRBV7-8 and TRBJ2-1, is GAGVSQSPRYKVAKRGQDVALRCDPISGHVSLFWYQQALGQGPEFLTYFQNEAQLDKSGLPSDRFFAERPEGSVSTLKIQRTQQEDSAVYLCASSLVDAESNEQFFGPGTRLTVL.

The chain joins TRBV28 to TRBJ2-1; either TRBD1 or TRBD2 may supply D (5 bases each). CDR3 length: 13 residues. Germline CDR1 is MDHEN and CDR2 is SYDVKM. V lost 10 bases and J lost 0, with 10 bases in between. The CDR3 bases are TGTGCCACCGGGGCCATCTCCTACAATGAGCAGTTCTTC. It encodes CATGAISYNEQFF.

The chain employs TRBV29-1 and TRBJ1-5, with D uncertain. Germline CDR1 reads SQVTM; CDR2 reads ANQGSEA. CDR3 length: 12 residues. With 7 bases removed from V and 4 bases from J, the gap between germline ends came to 11 bases. DNA for the CDR3: TGCAGCGCCATGACGGAAAATCAGCCCCAGCATTTT. Translation: CSAMTENQPQHF. Together with reference TRBV29-1 and TRBJ1-5, the CDR3 gives the full variable domain: SAVISQKPSRDICQRGTSLTIQCQVDSQVTMMFWYRQQPGQSLTLIATANQGSEATYESGFVIDKFPISRPNLTFSTLTVSNMSPEDSSIYLCSAMTENQPQHFGDGTRLSIL.

This clonotype was observed a handful of times. The chain combines TRBV7-6 with TRBJ1-1; D might be TRBD1 (6 bases). Germline CDR1 and CDR2: SGHVS and FNYEAQ. The V gene lost 1 base and the J gene lost 0 bases, with 15 bases spanning the gap. This CDR3 is built from 17 residues. CDR3 sequence (DNA): TGTGCCAGCAGCTTAGTCTCAACAGGGTATTTGAACACTGAAGCTTTCTTT. It yields the protein CASSLVSTGYLNTEAFF.

This clonotype was counted ten times or more. The chain couples TRBV12-3 or TRBV12-4 to TRBJ1-1; TRBD1 might be the D (6 bases). The CDR3 loop spans 15 amino acids. With 10 bases removed from V and 2 bases from J, the gap between germline ends came to 20 bases. The CDR3 DNA reads TGTGCCATCGCCCTGTGGGGGGGACAAAACACTGAAGCTTTCTTT. Translation gives CAIALWGGQNTEAFF.

The V gene is TRBV4-3, the J gene TRBJ2-1; 8 nucleotides agree with TRBD2. With 0 bases clipped from V and 8 bases from J, the junction kept 6 bases outside the gene matches. Germline values: CDR1 LGHNA, CDR2 YSLEER. The CDR3 is made up of 15 amino acids. The CDR3 coding sequence is TGCGCCAGCAGCCAAGAACCAGCGGGAGTGGATGAGCAGTTCTTC. Its translation is CASSQEPAGVDEQFF.

This chain joins TRBV30 and TRBJ1-1; D might be TRBD1 (5 bases). The CDR3 is 11 amino acids. The V end was cut by 0 bases, the J end by 10 bases, with 9 bases between. In germline, CDR1 is GTSNPN, CDR2 SVGIG (reference sequence). The CDR3 loop reads CAWSVGGPAFF. The CDR3 DNA follows: TGTGCCTGGAGTGTGGGGGGTCCAGCTTTCTTT.

This clonotype was seen a handful of times. The chain combines TRBV19 with TRBJ1-6; possibly TRBD1 for D (5 bases). The CDR3 consists of 16 residues. Deletions cut 5 bases from V and 1 base from J, with 12 bases between. In germline, CDR1 is LNHDA, CDR2 SQIVND (reference sequence). In DNA, the CDR3 is TGTGCCAGTAGTGACTCAGGGTGGTCCTATAATTCACCCCTCCACTTT. Translating it yields CASSDSGWSYNSPLHF.

In this sample, this clonotype turned up many times. The rearrangement links TRBV13 to TRBJ2-1, with 7 bases lining up with TRBD1. The V gene's germline CDR1 is PRHDT and CDR2 FYEKMQ (reference sequence). The CDR3 length is 14 residues. V shed 5 bases, J shed 1 base, and the junction held 2 bases outside the gene matches. CDR3 DNA sequence: TGTGCCAGCAGCCAGGGGGTTTCCTACAATGAGCAGTTCTTC. It codes for CASSQGVSYNEQFF.

This clonotype has only a few counts. This sequence joins TRBV30 and TRBJ1-5, with D possibly matching TRBD1 (6 bases). CDR3 length: 16 residues. Trimming removed 0 bases from V and 0 bases from J, with 12 bases in between. The germline V gene has CDR1 GTSNPN and CDR2 SVGIG (reference sequence). The CDR3 is CAWSVRTAYSNQPQHF. CDR3 sequence (DNA): TGTGCCTGGAGTGTGAGGACAGCTTATAGCAATCAGCCCCAGCATTTT. Supplemented by reference TRBV30 and TRBJ1-5, the full variable domain reads SQTIHQWPATLVQPVGSPLSLECTVEGTSNPNLYWYRQAAGRGLQLLFYSVGIGQISSEVPQNLSASRPQDRQFILSSKKLLLSDSGFYLCAWSVRTAYSNQPQHFGDGTRLSIL.

The V and J genes are TRBV5-4 and TRBJ2-5; TRBD2 aligns across 13 bases. This CDR3 has 16 residues. Germline V gene lookup returns CDR1 SGHNT and CDR2 YYREEE (reference sequence). J lost 5 bases, V lost 4 bases, and 8 bases had no gene match. The CDR3, as DNA: TGTGCCAGCAGCGGAATACTAGCGGGAGGGCCGGAGACCCAGTACTTC. Protein product: CASSGILAGGPETQYF.

V gene TRBV10-3 combines with J gene TRBJ2-1; D uncertain. Germline CDR1 is ENHRY and CDR2 is SYGVKD. The V end was cut by 6 bases, the J end by 0 bases, with 12 bases between. This CDR3 contains 15 residues. DNA of the CDR3: TGTGCCATCAGGGACGCAATGAGCTCCTACAATGAGCAGTTCTTC. Its protein is CAIRDAMSSYNEQFF.

Only a few counts were recorded for this clonotype. This rearrangement joins TRBV24-1 to TRBJ2-7, with D hard to call. This CDR3 region has 14 residues. Germline V lookup: CDR1 KGHDR, CDR2 SFDVKD. V lost 4 bases and J lost 0, with 9 bases in between. CDR3 nucleotide sequence: TGTGCCACCAGTGACGCGGACGGCTCCTACGAGCAGTACTTC. Residues: CATSDADGSYEQYF.